These 14 T cell receptor beta chains came from one sample sequenced in a study of cytomegalovirus exposure and HLA in healthy donors. Researchers ran the PCR with 60 Vbeta and 13 Jbeta primers. Libraries were prepared by immunoSEQ multiplex PCR; TCRdb keeps only in-frame clonotypes and omits some of them. The table lists some 220,000 clones, roughly 78% of them singletons. The sequenced material came from PBMCs. The receptors here all came from a boy between 10 and 17 years old in good health and CMV-seronegative.

V is TRBV2 and J is TRBJ2-2; weak D call: TRBD2 (5 bases). The CDR3 spans 13 residues. Germline V CDR1 and CDR2: SNHLY, FYNNEI. V was clipped by 6 bases and J by 6 bases, with 11 bases between them. The CDR3 loop is CASREREPGELFF. DNA of the CDR3: TGTGCCAGCAGGGAAAGGGAGCCCGGGGAGCTGTTTTTT.

V gene TRBV5-1 combines with J gene TRBJ2-1, with D possibly being TRBD2 (6 bases). V was trimmed by 6 bases and J by 5 bases, leaving 30 bases between them. Germline V gives CDR1 SGHRS, CDR2 YFSETQ. CDR3 size: 19 residues. CDR3 DNA sequence: TGCGCCAGCAAATCAGGGCATTTTTATTCGGGAGTCCAGAACAATGAGCAGTTCTTC. Protein sequence: CASKSGHFYSGVQNNEQFF.

The chain is built from TRBV27 and TRBJ1-2, with a weak D call TRBD1 (5 bases). The V gene lost 6 bases and the J gene lost 2 bases, with 10 bases spanning the gap. CDR3 length: 13 residues. The V gene's germline CDR1 is MNHEY and CDR2 SMNVEV (reference sequence). The CDR3 sequence is CASSSDTNYGYTF. The CDR3 region has the DNA TGTGCCAGCAGCTCGGACACAAACTATGGCTACACCTTC.

This rearrangement joins TRBV6-6 to TRBJ1-5; D call uncertain. CDR1 and CDR2 (germline): MNHNY, SVGAGI (reference sequence). V gave up 8 bases and J gave up 3 bases, with 8 bases separating them. The CDR3 runs to 12 residues. CDR3 bases: TGTGCCAGCTCAGCGGCCAATCAGCCCCAGCATTTT. It codes for CASSAANQPQHF.

The rearrangement uses TRBV19 and TRBJ1-6; the match to TRBD1 covers 10 bases. V shed 3 bases, J shed 6 bases, and the junction held 5 bases outside the gene matches. Germline assignment: CDR1 LNHDA and CDR2 SQIVND (reference sequence). This CDR3 region has 16 residues. The CDR3 nucleotides read TGTGCCAGTAGTATCGGGACAGGGGCCCCTAATTCACCCCTCCACTTT. The encoded protein is CASSIGTGAPNSPLHF.

The gene calls are TRBV19 and TRBJ2-3; 10 nucleotides match TRBD1. CDR3 length equals 15 residues. Germline values: CDR1 LNHDA, CDR2 SQIVND (reference sequence). V was pared by 6 bases and J by 4 bases, with 7 bases of the junction left unmatched. CDR3 in amino acids: CASSDRGLSSDTQYF. CDR3 DNA sequence: TGTGCCAGTAGCGACAGGGGGCTTAGTTCAGATACGCAGTATTTT.

There are a few counts of this clone. The rearrangement joins TRBV18 to TRBJ2-3; the match to TRBD2 covers 10 bases. Germline CDR1 and CDR2: KGHSH and LQKENI. The CDR3 runs to 15 residues. Unmatched junction bases numbered 4, after V lost 5 bases and J lost 2 bases. The CDR3 sequence is CASSRTSGFTDTQYF. Written as DNA, the CDR3 is TGTGCCAGCTCAAGGACTAGCGGATTCACAGATACGCAGTATTTT.

This chain's CDR3 is CASSGLKDIQETQYF. The CDR3 DNA is TGTGCCAGCAGTGGCCTAAAAGACATACAAGAGACCCAGTACTTC. The chain is built from TRBV25-1 and TRBJ2-5; D call uncertain. Trimming took off 4 bases at V and 2 bases at J, with 14 bases between the two ends. CDR3 length equals 15 residues. Germline V gene lookup returns CDR1 MGHDK and CDR2 SYGVNS.

The chain couples TRBV27 to TRBJ2-7, with 9 positions matching TRBD1. This CDR3 region has 16 residues. The germline CDR1 and CDR2 sequences are MNHEY and SMNVEV (reference sequence). V was pared by 7 bases and J by 3 bases, with 13 bases of the junction left unmatched. CDR3 region: CASIPSSGTGNYEQYF. The CDR3, as DNA: TGTGCCAGCATACCATCGTCCGGGACAGGGAACTACGAGCAGTACTTC.

The chain is built from TRBV29-1 and TRBJ2-1, with 10 positions matching TRBD2. The CDR3 is 15 residues long. CDR1 and CDR2 from the germline V gene are SQVTM and ANQGSEA. The J segment lost 6 bases and the V segment lost 6 bases, leaving 11 bases of the junction unmatched. The CDR3 loop reads CSVLPGLASVNEQFF. The CDR3 nucleotides read TGCAGCGTGCTCCCGGGACTAGCGTCAGTCAATGAGCAGTTCTTC.

This clone showed up just once. DNA for the CDR3: TGTGCCAGCAGCCCGCGACAGGGCCTCACAGATACGCAGTATTTT. Its translation is CASSPRQGLTDTQYF. The rearrangement joins TRBV11-3 to TRBJ2-3; 7 nucleotides match TRBD1. V shed 5 bases and J 2 bases; nucleotides not matched to a gene: 7. This CDR3 contains 15 residues. The germline gives CDR1 SGHNT, CDR2 YENEEA.

Only a few counts were recorded for this clone. The chain is built from TRBV4-2 and TRBJ1-2; D unclear. V gave up 0 bases and J gave up 0 bases, with 8 bases separating them. Germline V gives CDR1 LGHNA, CDR2 YNFKEQ. The CDR3 is 15 residues long. This CDR3 is CASSQDNSPNYGYTF. The CDR3 bases are TGTGCCAGCAGCCAAGACAACAGCCCTAACTATGGCTACACCTTC.

The chain has TRBV19 and TRBJ2-3, with 8 bases lining up with TRBD2. The V and J ends lost 3 bases and 4 bases, in that order; junction bases with no gene match: 6. CDR3 length: 15 residues. Germline V gene lookup returns CDR1 LNHDA and CDR2 SQIVND (reference sequence). This CDR3 is CASSMYPTSADTQYF. DNA of the CDR3: TGTGCCAGTAGTATGTACCCGACTAGCGCAGATACGCAGTATTTT.

This sequence joins TRBV6-4 and TRBJ2-2, with D maybe TRBD1 (7 bases). The V gene's germline CDR1 is MRHNA and CDR2 SNTAGT. This CDR3 spans 14 amino acids. V shed 8 bases and J shed 2 bases, with 12 bases lying between them. The CDR3 spells CASAGQLNTGELFF. The CDR3 coding sequence is TGTGCCAGCGCGGGACAGCTTAACACCGGGGAGCTGTTTTTT.